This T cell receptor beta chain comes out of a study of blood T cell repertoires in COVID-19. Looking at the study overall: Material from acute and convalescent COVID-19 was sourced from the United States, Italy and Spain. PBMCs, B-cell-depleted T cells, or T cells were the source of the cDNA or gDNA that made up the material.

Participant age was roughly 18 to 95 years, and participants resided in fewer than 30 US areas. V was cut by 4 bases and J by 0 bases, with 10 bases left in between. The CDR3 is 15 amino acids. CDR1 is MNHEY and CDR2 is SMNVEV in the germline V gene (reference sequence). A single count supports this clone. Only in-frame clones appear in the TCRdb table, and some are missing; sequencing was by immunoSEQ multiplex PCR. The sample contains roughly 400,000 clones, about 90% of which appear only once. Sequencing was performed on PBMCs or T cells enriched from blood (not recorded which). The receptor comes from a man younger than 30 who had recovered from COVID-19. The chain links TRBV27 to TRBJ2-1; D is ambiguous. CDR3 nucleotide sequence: TGTGCCAGCAGTTCAGGCCCGAGCTCCTACAATGAGCAGTTCTTC. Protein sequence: CASSSGPSSYNEQFF.